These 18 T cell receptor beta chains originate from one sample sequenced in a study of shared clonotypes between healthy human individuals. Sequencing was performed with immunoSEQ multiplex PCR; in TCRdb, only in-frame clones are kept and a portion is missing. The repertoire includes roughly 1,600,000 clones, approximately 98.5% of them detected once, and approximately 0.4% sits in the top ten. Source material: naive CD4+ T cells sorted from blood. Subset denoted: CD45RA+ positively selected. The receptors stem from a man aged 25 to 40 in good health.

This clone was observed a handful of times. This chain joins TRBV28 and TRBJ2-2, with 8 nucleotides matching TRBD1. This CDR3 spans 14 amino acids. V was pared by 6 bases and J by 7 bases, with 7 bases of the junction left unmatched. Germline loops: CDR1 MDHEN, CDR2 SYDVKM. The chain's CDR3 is CASRGDRLIGELFF. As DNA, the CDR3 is TGTGCCAGCAGGGGGGACAGGTTGATCGGGGAGCTGTTTTTT.

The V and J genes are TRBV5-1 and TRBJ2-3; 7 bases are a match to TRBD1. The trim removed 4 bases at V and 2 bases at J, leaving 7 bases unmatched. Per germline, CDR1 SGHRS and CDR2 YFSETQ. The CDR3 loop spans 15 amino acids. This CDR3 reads CASSLRGINTDTQYF. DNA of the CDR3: TGCGCCAGCAGCCTCAGGGGGATCAACACAGATACGCAGTATTTT.

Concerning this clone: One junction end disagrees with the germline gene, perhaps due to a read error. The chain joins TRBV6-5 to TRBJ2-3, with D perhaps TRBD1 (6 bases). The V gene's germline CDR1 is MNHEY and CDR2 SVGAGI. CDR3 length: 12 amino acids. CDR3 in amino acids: CASSNSQGRSYF. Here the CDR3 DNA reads TGTGCCAGCAGTAACTCACAGGGTCGGTCGTATTTT.

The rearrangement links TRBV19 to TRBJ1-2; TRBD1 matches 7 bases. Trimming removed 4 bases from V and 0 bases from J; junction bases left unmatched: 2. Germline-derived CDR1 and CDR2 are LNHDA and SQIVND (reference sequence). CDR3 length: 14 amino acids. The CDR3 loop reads CASSTGTANYGYTF. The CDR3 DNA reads TGTGCCAGTAGTACAGGGACAGCTAACTATGGCTACACCTTC.

In DNA form, the CDR3 reads TGTGCCAGCAGCTTTGGACTAACTCCCACCGGGGAGCTGTTTTTT. Amino acids: CASSFGLTPTGELFF. V gene TRBV11-3 combines with J gene TRBJ2-2, with a possible D match to TRBD2 (6 bases). Germline CDR1 reads SGHNT; CDR2 reads YENEEA. CDR3 length: 15 residues. V was trimmed by 3 bases and J by 4 bases, leaving 12 bases between them. Supplemented by reference TRBV11-3 and TRBJ2-2, the full variable domain reads EAGVVQSPRYKIIEKKQPVAFWCNPISGHNTLYWYLQNLGQGPELLIRYENEEAVDDSQLPKDRFSAERLKGVDSTLKIQPAELGDSAVYLCASSFGLTPTGELFFGEGSRLTVL.

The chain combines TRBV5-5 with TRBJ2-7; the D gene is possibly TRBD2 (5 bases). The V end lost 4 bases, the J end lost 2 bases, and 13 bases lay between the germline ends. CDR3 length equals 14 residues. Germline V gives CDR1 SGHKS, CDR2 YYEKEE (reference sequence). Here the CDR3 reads CASSTTSRAYEQYF. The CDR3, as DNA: TGTGCCAGCAGCACCACTAGTAGAGCCTACGAGCAGTACTTC.

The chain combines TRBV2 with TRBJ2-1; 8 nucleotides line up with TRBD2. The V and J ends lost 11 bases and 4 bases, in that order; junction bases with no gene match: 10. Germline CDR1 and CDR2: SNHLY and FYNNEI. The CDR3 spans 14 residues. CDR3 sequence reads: CAWGRSGSYNEQFF. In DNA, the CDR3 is TGTGCCTGGGGGCGAAGCGGGAGTTACAATGAGCAGTTCTTC. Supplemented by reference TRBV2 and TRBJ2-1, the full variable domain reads EPEVTQTPSHQVTQMGQEVILRCVPISNHLYFYWYRQILGQKVEFLVSFYNNEISEKSEIFDDQFSVERPDGSNFTLKIRSTKLEDSAMYFCAWGRSGSYNEQFFGPGTRLTVL.

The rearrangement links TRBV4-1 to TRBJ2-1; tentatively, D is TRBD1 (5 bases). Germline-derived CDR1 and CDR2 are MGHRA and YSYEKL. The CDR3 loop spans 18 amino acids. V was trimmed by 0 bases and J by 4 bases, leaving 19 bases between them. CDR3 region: CASSQDRATRVTYNEQFF. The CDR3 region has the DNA TGCGCCAGCAGCCAAGACCGTGCCACCAGGGTGACATACAATGAGCAGTTCTTC.

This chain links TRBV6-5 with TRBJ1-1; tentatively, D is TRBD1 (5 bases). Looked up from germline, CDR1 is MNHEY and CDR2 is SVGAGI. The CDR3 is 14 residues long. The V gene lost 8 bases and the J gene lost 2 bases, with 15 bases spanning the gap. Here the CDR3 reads CASLRGVANTEAFF. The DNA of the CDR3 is TGTGCCAGCCTTAGGGGTGTAGCTAACACTGAAGCTTTCTTT.

The CDR3 spells CASRLYRPNEKLFF. CDR3 DNA: TGTGCCAGCCGTTTGTACAGACCTAATGAAAAACTGTTTTTT. V gene TRBV6-1 combines with J gene TRBJ1-4, with no clear D. Trimming shortened V by 8 bases and J by 3 bases, and 13 bases separated the two germline ends. CDR3 length equals 14 residues. Germline V gene data show CDR1 as MNHNS and CDR2 as SASEGT.

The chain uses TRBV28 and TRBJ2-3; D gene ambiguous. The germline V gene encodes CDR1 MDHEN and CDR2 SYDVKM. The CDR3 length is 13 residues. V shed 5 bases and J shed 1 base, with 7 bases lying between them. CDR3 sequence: CASSVTGTDTQYF. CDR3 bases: TGTGCCAGCAGTGTAACAGGCACAGATACGCAGTATTTT.

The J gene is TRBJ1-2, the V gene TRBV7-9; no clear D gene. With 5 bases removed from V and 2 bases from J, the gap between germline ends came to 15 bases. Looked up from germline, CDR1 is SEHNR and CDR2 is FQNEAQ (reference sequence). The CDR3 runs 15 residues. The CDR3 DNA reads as TGTGCCAGCAGCACCTACCTGGCGGCCAACTATGGCTACACCTTC. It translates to CASSTYLAANYGYTF.

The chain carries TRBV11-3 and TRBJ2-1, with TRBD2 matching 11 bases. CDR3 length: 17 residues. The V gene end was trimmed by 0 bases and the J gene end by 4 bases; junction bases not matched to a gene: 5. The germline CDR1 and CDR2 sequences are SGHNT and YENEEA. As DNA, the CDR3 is TGTGCCAGCAGCTTAGATGGTGCTAGCGGGAGGTACAATGAGCAGTTCTTC. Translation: CASSLDGASGRYNEQFF.

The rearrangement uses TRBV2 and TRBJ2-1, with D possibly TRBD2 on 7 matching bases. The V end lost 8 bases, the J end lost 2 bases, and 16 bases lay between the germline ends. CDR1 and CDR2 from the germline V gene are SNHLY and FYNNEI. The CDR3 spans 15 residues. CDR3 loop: CASEGGEVPYNEQFF. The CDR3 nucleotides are TGTGCCAGCGAGGGGGGGGAGGTCCCCTACAATGAGCAGTTCTTC.

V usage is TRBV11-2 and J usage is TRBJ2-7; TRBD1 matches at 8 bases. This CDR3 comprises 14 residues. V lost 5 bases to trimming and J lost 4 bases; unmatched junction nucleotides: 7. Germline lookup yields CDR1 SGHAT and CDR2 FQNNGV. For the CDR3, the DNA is TGTGCCAGCAGCGCACAGGGGGATTATTACGAGCAGTACTTC. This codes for CASSAQGDYYEQYF. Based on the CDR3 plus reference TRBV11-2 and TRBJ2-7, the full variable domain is EAGVAQSPRYKIIEKRQSVAFWCNPISGHATLYWYQQILGQGPKLLIQFQNNGVVDDSQLPKDRFSAERLKGVDSTLKIQPAKLEDSAVYLCASSAQGDYYEQYFGPGTRLTVT.

CDR3 sequence (DNA): TGTGCCAGCAGCCTTAGCGGGAGCAACGAGCAGTACTTC. Amino acid sequence: CASSLSGSNEQYF. The chain employs TRBV28 and TRBJ2-7; 9 bases map to TRBD2. Germline CDR1 MDHEN, CDR2 SYDVKM. CDR3 length equals 13 residues. The V gene end was trimmed by 6 bases and the J gene end by 5 bases; junction bases not matched to a gene: 5.

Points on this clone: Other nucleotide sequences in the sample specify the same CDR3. CDR3 sequence (DNA): TGTGCCAGCAGCCCCGGACTAGCCTACAATGAGCAGTTCTTC. Protein sequence: CASSPGLAYNEQFF. The chain employs TRBV6-5 and TRBJ2-1, with TRBD2 matching 7 bases. The J segment lost 2 bases and the V segment lost 6 bases, leaving 4 bases of the junction unmatched. The germline V gene has CDR1 MNHEY and CDR2 SVGAGI. There are 14 residues in the CDR3.

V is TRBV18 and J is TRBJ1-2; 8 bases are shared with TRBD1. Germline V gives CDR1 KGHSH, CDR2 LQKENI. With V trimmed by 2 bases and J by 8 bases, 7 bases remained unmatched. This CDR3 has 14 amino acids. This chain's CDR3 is CASSPTGQELGYTF. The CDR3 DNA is TGTGCCAGCTCACCAACGGGACAGGAACTGGGCTACACCTTC.